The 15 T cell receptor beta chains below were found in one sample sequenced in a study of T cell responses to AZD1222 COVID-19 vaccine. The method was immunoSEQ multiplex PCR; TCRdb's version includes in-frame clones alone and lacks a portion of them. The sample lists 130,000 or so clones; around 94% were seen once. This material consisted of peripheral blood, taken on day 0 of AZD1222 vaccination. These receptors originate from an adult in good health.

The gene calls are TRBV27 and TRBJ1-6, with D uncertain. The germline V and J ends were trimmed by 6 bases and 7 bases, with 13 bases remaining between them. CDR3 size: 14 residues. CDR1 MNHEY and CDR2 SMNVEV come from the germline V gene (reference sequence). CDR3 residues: CASRPGQINSPLHF. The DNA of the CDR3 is TGTGCCAGCAGACCCGGGCAGATAAATTCACCCCTCCACTTT.

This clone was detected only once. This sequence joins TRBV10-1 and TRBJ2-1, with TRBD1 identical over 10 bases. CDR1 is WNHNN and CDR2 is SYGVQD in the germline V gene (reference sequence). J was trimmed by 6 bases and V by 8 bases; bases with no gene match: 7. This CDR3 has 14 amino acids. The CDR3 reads CASRGQGNINEQFF. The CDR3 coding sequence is TGCGCCAGCCGGGGACAGGGGAACATCAATGAGCAGTTCTTC.

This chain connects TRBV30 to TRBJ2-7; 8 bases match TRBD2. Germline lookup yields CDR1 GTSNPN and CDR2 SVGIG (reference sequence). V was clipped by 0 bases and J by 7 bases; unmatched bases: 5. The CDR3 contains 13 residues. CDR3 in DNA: TGTGCCTGGAGTGTGAGCGGGAGTTCTGAGCAGTACTTC. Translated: CAWSVSGSSEQYF. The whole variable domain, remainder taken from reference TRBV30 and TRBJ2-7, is SQTIHQWPATLVQPVGSPLSLECTVEGTSNPNLYWYRQAAGRGLQLLFYSVGIGQISSEVPQNLSASRPQDRQFILSSKKLLLSDSGFYLCAWSVSGSSEQYFGPGTRLTVT.

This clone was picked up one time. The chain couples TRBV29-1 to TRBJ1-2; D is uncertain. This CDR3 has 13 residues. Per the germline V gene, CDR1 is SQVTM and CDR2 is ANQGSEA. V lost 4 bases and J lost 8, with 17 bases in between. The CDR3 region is CSVGWATARGYTF. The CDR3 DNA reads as TGCAGCGTTGGATGGGCCACAGCACGGGGCTACACCTTC.

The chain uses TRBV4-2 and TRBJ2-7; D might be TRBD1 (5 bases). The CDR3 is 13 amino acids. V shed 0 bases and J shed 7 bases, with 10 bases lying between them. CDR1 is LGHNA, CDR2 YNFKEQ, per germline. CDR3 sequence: CASSQDIRVEQYF. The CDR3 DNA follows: TGTGCCAGCAGCCAAGATATCAGGGTGGAGCAGTACTTC.

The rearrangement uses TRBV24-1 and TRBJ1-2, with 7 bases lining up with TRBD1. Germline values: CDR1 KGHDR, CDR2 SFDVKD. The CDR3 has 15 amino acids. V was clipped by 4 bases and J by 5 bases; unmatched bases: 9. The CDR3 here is CATSEHRQGGYGYTF. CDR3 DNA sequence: TGTGCCACCAGTGAACACCGACAGGGAGGATATGGCTACACCTTC.

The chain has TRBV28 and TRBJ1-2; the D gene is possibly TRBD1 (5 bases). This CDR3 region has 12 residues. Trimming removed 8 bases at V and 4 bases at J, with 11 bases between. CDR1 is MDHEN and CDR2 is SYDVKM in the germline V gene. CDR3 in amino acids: CASAGTAYGYTF. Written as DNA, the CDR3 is TGTGCCAGCGCCGGGACCGCCTATGGCTACACCTTC.

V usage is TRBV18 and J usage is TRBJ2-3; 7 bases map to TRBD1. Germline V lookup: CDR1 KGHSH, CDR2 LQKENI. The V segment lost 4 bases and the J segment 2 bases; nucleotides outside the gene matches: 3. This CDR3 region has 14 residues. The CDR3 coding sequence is TGTGCCAGCTCACAGACAGGGCCCACAGATACGCAGTATTTT. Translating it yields CASSQTGPTDTQYF.

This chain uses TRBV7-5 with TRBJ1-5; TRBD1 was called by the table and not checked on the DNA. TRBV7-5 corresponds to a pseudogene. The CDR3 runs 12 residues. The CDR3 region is CVRSLDTQPQHF. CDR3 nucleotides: TGTGTCAGAAGCTTGGACACCCAGCCCCAGCATTTT.

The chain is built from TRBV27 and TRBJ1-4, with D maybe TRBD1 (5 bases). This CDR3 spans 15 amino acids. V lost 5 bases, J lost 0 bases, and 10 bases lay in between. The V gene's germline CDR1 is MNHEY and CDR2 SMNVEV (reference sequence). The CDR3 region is CASSLQGATNEKLFF. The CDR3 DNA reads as TGTGCCAGCAGTCTTCAGGGTGCAACTAATGAAAAACTGTTTTTT.

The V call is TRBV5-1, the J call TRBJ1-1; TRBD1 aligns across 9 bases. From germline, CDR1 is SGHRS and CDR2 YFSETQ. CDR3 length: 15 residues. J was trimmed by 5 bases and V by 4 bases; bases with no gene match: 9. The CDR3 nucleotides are TGCGCCAGCAGCCCCTATGGACAGGGGTGGACTGAAGCTTTCTTT. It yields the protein CASSPYGQGWTEAFF.

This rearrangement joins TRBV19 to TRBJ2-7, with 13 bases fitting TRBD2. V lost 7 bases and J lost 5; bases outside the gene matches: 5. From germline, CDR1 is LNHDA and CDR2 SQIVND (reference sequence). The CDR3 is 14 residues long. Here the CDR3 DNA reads TGTGCCAGTAACCCTGGGACTAGCGGGAACGAGCAGTACTTC. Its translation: CASNPGTSGNEQYF.

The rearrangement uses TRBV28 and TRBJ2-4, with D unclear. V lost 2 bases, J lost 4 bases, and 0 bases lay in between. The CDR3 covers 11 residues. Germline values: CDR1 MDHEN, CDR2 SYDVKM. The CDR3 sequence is CASSLKNIQYF. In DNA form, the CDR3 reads TGTGCCAGCAGTTTAAAAAACATTCAGTACTTC.

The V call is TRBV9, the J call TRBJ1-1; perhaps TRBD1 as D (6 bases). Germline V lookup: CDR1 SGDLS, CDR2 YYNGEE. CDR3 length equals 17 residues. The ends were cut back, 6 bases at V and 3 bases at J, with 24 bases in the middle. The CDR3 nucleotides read TGTGCCAGCACGCAATATGGGGGGGGCGCGCTGCACACTGAAGCTTTCTTT. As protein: CASTQYGGGALHTEAFF.

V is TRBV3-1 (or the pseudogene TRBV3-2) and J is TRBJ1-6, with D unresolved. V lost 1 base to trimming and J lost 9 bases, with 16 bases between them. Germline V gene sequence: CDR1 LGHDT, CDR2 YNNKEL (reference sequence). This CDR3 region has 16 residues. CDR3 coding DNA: TGTGCCAGCAGCCAAGCGTCCGGTACGTTTGGTTCACCCCTCCACTTT. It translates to CASSQASGTFGSPLHF.